This entry lists 30 T cell receptor beta chains sequenced from one sample in a study of blood T cell repertoires in COVID-19. Measured with immunoSEQ multiplex PCR; TCRdb has only the in-frame clones, and not every one. Among 180,000 or so clones, about four fifths were seen once, and the ten largest hold 3.6%. The source material was PBMCs or T cells enriched from blood (not recorded which). The source of these receptors is a woman aged 45-65 years in a cohort exposed to, infected with or recovered from COVID-19 (not recorded which).

The chain employs TRBV7-6 and TRBJ2-7; the D gene is possibly TRBD2 (5 bases). This CDR3 comprises 13 residues. V lost 1 base and J lost 7, with 11 bases in between. In germline, CDR1 is SGHVS, CDR2 FNYEAQ. In DNA form, the CDR3 reads TGTGCCAGCAGCTTAGTTTCCCCGGGGGAGCAGTACTTC. It codes for CASSLVSPGEQYF. Combining the CDR3 with reference TRBV7-6 and TRBJ2-7 gives the whole variable domain GAGVSQSPRYKVTKRGQDVALRCDPISGHVSLYWYRQALGQGPEFLTYFNYEAQQDKSGLPNDRFSAERPEGSISTLTIQRTEQRDSAMYRCASSLVSPGEQYFGPGTRLTVT.

The rearrangement uses TRBV28 and TRBJ2-7, with D tentatively TRBD1 (5 bases). CDR1 and CDR2 (germline): MDHEN, SYDVKM. This CDR3 has 16 amino acids. The V and J ends lost 4 bases and 3 bases respectively, with 19 bases between them. In DNA form, the CDR3 reads TGTGCCAGCAGTTCTAGATCCCGGGCAGGGTACTACGAGCAGTACTTC. Its protein product is CASSSRSRAGYYEQYF.

This chain uses TRBV4-2 with TRBJ1-2; the match to TRBD1 covers 10 bases. The V gene end was trimmed by 2 bases and the J gene end by 4 bases; junction bases not matched to a gene: 7. This CDR3 has 16 amino acids. CDR1 and CDR2 (germline): LGHNA, YNFKEQ. The CDR3 region has the DNA TGTGCCAGCAGCCAACATAGACAGGGGGCCATCTATGGCTACACCTTC. Translation: CASSQHRQGAIYGYTF.

This clone has only one observation. V is TRBV5-1 and J is TRBJ2-2, with 8 bases that match TRBD1. The trim removed 5 bases at V and 0 bases at J, leaving 3 bases unmatched. The germline gives CDR1 SGHRS, CDR2 YFSETQ. The CDR3 totals 15 residues. The CDR3 here is CASSSGGPNTGELFF. CDR3 nucleotide sequence: TGCGCCAGCAGTTCAGGGGGCCCGAACACCGGGGAGCTGTTTTTT.

The chain has TRBV5-6 and TRBJ2-5; 13 bases are a match to TRBD2. Germline CDR1 SGHDT, CDR2 YYEEEE. V was clipped by 4 bases and J by 3 bases; unmatched bases: 9. The CDR3 covers 17 residues. DNA of the CDR3: TGTGCCAGCAGCACCTACCCCGGGACTAGCGGGAAAGAGACCCAGTACTTC. Translating gives CASSTYPGTSGKETQYF.

In its sample, this clone was seen a few times. This rearrangement joins TRBV7-9 to TRBJ2-6; 9 bases are a match to TRBD1. This CDR3 region has 19 residues. The germline V gene has CDR1 SEHNR and CDR2 FQNEAQ (reference sequence). V lost 6 bases to trimming and J lost 1 base; unmatched junction nucleotides: 13. The CDR3 protein is CASSPGTGKRHSGANVLTF. The CDR3 DNA reads TGTGCCAGCAGTCCCGGGACAGGGAAACGACATTCTGGGGCCAACGTCCTGACTTTC. The variable domain in full, completed from reference TRBV7-9 and TRBJ2-6, reads DTGVSQNPRHKITKRGQNVTFRCDPISEHNRLYWYRQTLGQGPEFLTYFQNEAQLEKSRLLSDRFSAERPKGSFSTLEIQRTEQGDSAMYLCASSPGTGKRHSGANVLTFGAGSRLTVL.

The chain uses TRBV3-1 (or the pseudogene TRBV3-2) and TRBJ1-2; D is unclear. This CDR3 has 14 residues. Germline CDR1 reads LGHDT; CDR2 reads YNNKEL (reference sequence). The V gene lost 1 base and the J gene lost 4 bases, with 10 bases spanning the gap. The CDR3 here is CASSQALTGYGYTF. The CDR3 DNA sequence: TGTGCCAGCAGCCAAGCCCTTACCGGCTATGGCTACACCTTC.

For the CDR3, the DNA is TGTGCCAGCAGCTCACACAGGGGGGGCACTGAAGCTTTCTTT. Amino acids: CASSSHRGGTEAFF. The V call is TRBV7-2, the J call TRBJ1-1; 8 bases match TRBD1. J was trimmed by 4 bases and V by 4 bases; bases with no gene match: 5. CDR3 length: 14 amino acids. Per germline, CDR1 SGHTA and CDR2 FQGNSA.

This chain links TRBV7-8 with TRBJ2-7; D might be TRBD2 (7 bases). CDR1 and CDR2 from the germline V gene are SGHVS and FQNEAQ. The germline V and J ends were trimmed by 5 bases and 2 bases, with 16 bases remaining between them. This CDR3 has 15 amino acids. CDR3 in DNA: TGTGCCAGCAGCCCATCAAGCGGGACAACCTACGAGCAGTACTTC. Protein: CASSPSSGTTYEQYF.

This chain joins TRBV11-2 and TRBJ2-2; D is unresolved. Trimming removed 5 bases at V and 6 bases at J, with 10 bases between. Per the germline V gene, CDR1 is SGHAT and CDR2 is FQNNGV. This CDR3 comprises 13 residues. The CDR3 spells CASSLTRAGELFF. CDR3 sequence (DNA): TGTGCCAGCAGCCTCACCCGGGCCGGGGAGCTGTTTTTT.

The chain uses TRBV7-9 and TRBJ1-4, with D tentatively TRBD1 (5 bases). V was shortened by 10 bases and J by 6 bases, with 12 bases between the two germline ends. The CDR3 loop spans 12 amino acids. Germline CDR1 and CDR2: SEHNR and FQNEAQ (reference sequence). The CDR3 nucleotides are TGTGCCACCTCCCGGGGGGATGAAAAACTGTTTTTT. Amino acids: CATSRGDEKLFF. The whole variable domain, filled in from reference TRBV7-9 and TRBJ1-4, reads DTGVSQNPRHKITKRGQNVTFRCDPISEHNRLYWYRQTLGQGPEFLTYFQNEAQLEKSRLLSDRFSAERPKGSFSTLEIQRTEQGDSAMYLCATSRGDEKLFFGSGTQLSVL.

The genes are TRBV28 and TRBJ1-2, with 7 bases aligning to TRBD1. V gave up 5 bases and J gave up 7 bases; unmatched junction bases: 16. CDR3 size: 16 residues. Germline V gene data show CDR1 as MDHEN and CDR2 as SYDVKM. CDR3 nucleotide sequence: TGTGCCAGCAGTCAATCTCTGACAGGGAAGGCGCGTGGCTACACCTTC. Protein sequence: CASSQSLTGKARGYTF.

This chain uses TRBV2 with TRBJ1-4; no clear D gene. Germline CDR1 reads SNHLY; CDR2 reads FYNNEI. The CDR3 runs to 11 residues. The germline V and J ends were trimmed by 7 bases and 5 bases, with 5 bases remaining between them. CDR3 amino acids: CASTLNEKLFF. The CDR3 DNA reads TGTGCCAGCACCCTGAATGAAAAACTGTTTTTT.

This clone has just a few counts. The chain recombines TRBV9 with TRBJ2-3, with D perhaps TRBD1 (5 bases). Trimming shortened V by 0 bases and J by 0 bases, and 11 bases separated the two germline ends. Looked up from germline, CDR1 is SGDLS and CDR2 is YYNGEE. The CDR3 extends over 16 amino acids. The chain's CDR3 is CASSVDGQGSTDTQYF. The CDR3 bases are TGTGCCAGCAGCGTAGATGGGCAGGGAAGCACAGATACGCAGTATTTT.

The V gene is TRBV2, the J gene TRBJ2-7, with 9 bases that match TRBD2. Trimming cost V 6 bases and J 4 bases; bases outside gene matches: 4. Germline loops: CDR1 SNHLY, CDR2 FYNNEI. The CDR3 has 13 amino acids. The CDR3 reads CASRTSGLYEQYF. CDR3 nucleotides: TGTGCCAGCAGGACTAGCGGCTTATACGAGCAGTACTTC.

The V call is TRBV7-2, the J call TRBJ1-3; the D is unclear. V gave up 5 bases and J gave up 2 bases, with 13 bases separating them. CDR1 and CDR2 from the germline V gene are SGHTA and FQGNSA. This CDR3 has 15 amino acids. The CDR3 here is CASSPVQMAGNTIYF. CDR3 DNA: TGTGCCAGCAGCCCAGTACAGATGGCTGGAAACACCATATATTTT.

V is TRBV29-1 and J is TRBJ2-3; 9 bases match TRBD2. J lost 3 bases, V lost 7 bases, and 11 bases had no gene match. Germline-derived CDR1 and CDR2 are SQVTM and ANQGSEA. The CDR3 runs to 15 residues. The CDR3 loop is CSAVKAGGGTDTQYF. The CDR3 DNA reads TGCAGCGCCGTCAAAGCGGGGGGTGGTACAGATACGCAGTATTTT.

V gene TRBV12-3 or TRBV12-4 combines with J gene TRBJ2-1; D might be TRBD2 (5 bases). Trimming took off 6 bases at V and 5 bases at J, with 11 bases between the two ends. This CDR3 has 13 residues. The CDR3 protein is CASRQPGNNEQFF. The CDR3 DNA is TGTGCCAGCAGACAACCGGGGAACAATGAGCAGTTCTTC.

J is TRBJ1-1 and V is TRBV5-1, with 11 bases lining up with TRBD1. V lost 5 bases and J lost 1; bases outside the gene matches: 10. CDR3 length: 17 amino acids. Germline V lookup: CDR1 SGHRS, CDR2 YFSETQ. The DNA for the CDR3 is TGCGCCAGCAGGTCCGGGACAGGGGGAGTAACGAACACTGAAGCTTTCTTT. It codes for CASRSGTGGVTNTEAFF.

This clone came up once. The gene calls are TRBV3-1 (or the pseudogene TRBV3-2) and TRBJ1-1, with unresolved D. This CDR3 contains 12 residues. Deletions cut 3 bases from V and 7 bases from J, with 9 bases between. The germline V gene has CDR1 LGHDT and CDR2 YNNKEL (reference sequence). CDR3 coding DNA: TGTGCCAGCAGCCAGGGAGGAGTTGAAGCTTTCTTT. This codes for CASSQGGVEAFF.

The chain has TRBV5-1 and TRBJ2-5; 8 nucleotides agree with TRBD1. With V trimmed by 6 bases and J by 5 bases, 6 bases remained unmatched. Looked up from germline, CDR1 is SGHRS and CDR2 is YFSETQ. The CDR3 spans 13 residues. CDR3: CASTKDRGETQYF. Here the CDR3 DNA reads TGCGCCAGCACCAAAGACAGGGGCGAGACCCAGTACTTC.

The chain carries TRBV5-4 and TRBJ2-1, with 13 bases lining up with TRBD2. The germline V gene has CDR1 SGHNT and CDR2 YYREEE (reference sequence). The V gene end was trimmed by 4 bases and the J gene end by 4 bases; junction bases not matched to a gene: 5. CDR3 length: 16 amino acids. CDR3 protein: CASSHGTSGDYNEQFF. The CDR3 DNA sequence: TGTGCCAGCAGCCATGGGACTAGCGGGGATTACAATGAGCAGTTCTTC.

As concerns this clone: Other DNA sequences in the same sample also yield this CDR3. The rearrangement joins TRBV7-3 to TRBJ1-5, with a tentative D call TRBD1 (5 bases). Trimming left V 0 bases short and J 7 bases short, with 7 bases between. Looked up from germline, CDR1 is SGHTA and CDR2 is FQGTGA. CDR3 size: 13 residues. CDR3 bases: TGTGCCAGCAGCTTAACGGGGGGACAGCCCCAGCATTTT. The encoded protein is CASSLTGGQPQHF.

This clone was detected a few times. This chain links TRBV6-1 with TRBJ1-2; D is undetermined. The V and J ends lost 1 base and 5 bases respectively, with 11 bases between them. The V gene's germline CDR1 is MNHNS and CDR2 SASEGT. The length of the CDR3 is 14 residues. The CDR3 sequence: CASSEVLQPYGYTF. CDR3 in DNA: TGTGCCAGCAGTGAAGTATTACAGCCTTATGGCTACACCTTC.

The sample holds a few counts of this clone. The same CDR3 can be traced to other DNA sequences in this sample. The chain couples TRBV2 to TRBJ1-5; 7 positions agree with TRBD1. CDR1 and CDR2 from the germline V gene are SNHLY and FYNNEI. With V trimmed by 6 bases and J by 5 bases, 4 bases remained unmatched. There are 13 residues in the CDR3. CDR3 bases: TGTGCCAGCAGCGACAGGGTTGATCAGCCCCAGCATTTT. The encoded protein is CASSDRVDQPQHF.

The chain couples TRBV9 to TRBJ2-3; 15 bases are a match to TRBD2. The CDR3 has 16 amino acids. Trimming at V came to 3 bases and at J to 4 bases, leaving 3 bases not matched to a gene. Germline V gene lookup returns CDR1 SGDLS and CDR2 YYNGEE. In DNA form, the CDR3 reads TGTGCCAGCAGCGGCGGACTAGCGGGAGGGGCAGATACGCAGTATTTT. This encodes CASSGGLAGGADTQYF.

The V and J genes are TRBV14 and TRBJ2-3, with D possibly being TRBD1 (6 bases). Looked up from germline, CDR1 is SGHDN and CDR2 is FVKESK. The CDR3 contains 14 residues. V was shortened by 1 base and J by 3 bases, with 8 bases between the two germline ends. The CDR3 spells CASSQARGTDTQYF. CDR3 bases: TGTGCCAGCAGCCAAGCCAGGGGTACAGATACGCAGTATTTT.

This rearrangement joins TRBV7-8 to TRBJ2-5; 9 nucleotides line up with TRBD2. CDR1 and CDR2 (germline): SGHVS, FQNEAQ. The CDR3 sequence is 16 residues long. With 5 bases clipped from V and 0 bases from J, the junction kept 7 bases outside the gene matches. The CDR3 nucleotides read TGTGCCAGCAGCCTACTGGGCGGGGGGGACCAAGAGACCCAGTACTTC. The encoded protein is CASSLLGGGDQETQYF. The complete variable domain, with remaining parts taken from reference TRBV7-8 and TRBJ2-5, reads GAGVSQSPRYKVAKRGQDVALRCDPISGHVSLFWYQQALGQGPEFLTYFQNEAQLDKSGLPSDRFFAERPEGSVSTLKIQRTQQEDSAVYLCASSLLGGGDQETQYFGPGTRLLVL.

This clone showed up just a few times. This chain connects TRBV28 to TRBJ1-4; 9 bases align to TRBD1. V gave up 4 bases and J gave up 8 bases; unmatched junction bases: 5. CDR1 and CDR2 (germline): MDHEN, SYDVKM. The CDR3 runs to 14 residues. CDR3: CASSYTGGQEKLFF. The CDR3 DNA reads as TGTGCCAGCAGTTATACAGGGGGCCAAGAAAAACTGTTTTTT.

The rearrangement uses TRBV5-5 and TRBJ2-3; a possible D gene is TRBD2 (6 bases). V lost 0 bases and J lost 4, with 15 bases in between. Germline V gene data show CDR1 as SGHKS and CDR2 as YYEKEE (reference sequence). This CDR3 is 16 amino acids long. The CDR3 DNA is TGTGCCAGCAGCTTGGTTACGGTCAGGAGGGCAGATACGCAGTATTTT. It encodes CASSLVTVRRADTQYF.